This T cell receptor beta chain is from a study of post-analysis software for immune sequencing data. Notes on the study in general: About five TRBV segments were more frequent in patients than controls; TRBV5-6, TRBV5-1 and TRBV20-1 belonged to this group. F measure showed strong co-clustering of same-batch samples.

Comment on this clonotype: Its antigen remains unknown.

Unique molecular identifiers had been added to the TCR beta cDNA libraries. Approximately 500,000 cDNA molecules were obtained from roughly 0.93 to 9.6 million T cells. TCRdb re-analysed the PCR reads in MiXCR, keeping a single row per CDR3 protein. The table lists roughly 800,000 distinct CDR3 sequences, approximately 30% of them singletons. V was pared by 4 bases and J by 2 bases, with 4 bases of the junction left unmatched. This CDR3 has 14 amino acids. Per the germline V gene, CDR1 is SQVTM and CDR2 is ANQGSEA. The V and J genes are TRBV29-1 and TRBJ2-5; TRBD1 aligns across 10 bases. The sequence derives from a girl aged 5-17 years with multiple sclerosis. Sequencing was done on a sample of blood. The CDR3 DNA sequence: TGCAGCGTTGGACAGGGGGCCCTACAAGAGACCCAGTACTTC. This gives the protein CSVGQGALQETQYF.